This T cell receptor beta chain was identified during a study of regulatory T cells in long-lasting Graves disease. The CDR3 spans 11 residues. Looked up from germline, CDR1 is GTSNPN and CDR2 is SVGIG (reference sequence). Trimming cost V 0 bases and J 8 bases, with 5 bases left between them. This clonotype has at least ten counts. Its target is not known. Investigators prepared the TCR beta libraries by applying iRepertoire HTBI primers and Arm-PCR of CDR3 regions. From the multiplex PCR reads, TCRdb called clonotypes with MiXCR, one entry per CDR3 protein. This sample yields over 500,000 distinct CDR3 sequences, of which roughly 16% are seen a single time; approximately 20% belongs to the top ten. Study observations and caveats: The persistent group shared about 2,500 public clonotypes, more than the 950 to 1,000 shared by new patients.

Time point of the sample: newly diagnosed GD, antithyroid drugs for less than 3 months. The TCR library was made from RNA extracted from PBMCs. These data were likewise used in another study, on T cells in Graves' hyperthyroidism and ophthalmopathy. That source notes: Each diagnosis drew on symptoms, thyroxine, TRAb, thyroid ultrasound and orbital computed tomography findings.

This receptor was identified in a woman aged 25 to 45 with Graves disease. The V call is TRBV30, the J call TRBJ2-1, with unresolved D. The sample here was peripheral blood mononuclear cells (PBMCs), taken at new diagnosis, from a patient treated with antithyroid drugs. CDR3 residues: CAWSVMDEQFF. The CDR3 DNA sequence: TGTGCCTGGAGTGTTATGGATGAGCAGTTCTTC.